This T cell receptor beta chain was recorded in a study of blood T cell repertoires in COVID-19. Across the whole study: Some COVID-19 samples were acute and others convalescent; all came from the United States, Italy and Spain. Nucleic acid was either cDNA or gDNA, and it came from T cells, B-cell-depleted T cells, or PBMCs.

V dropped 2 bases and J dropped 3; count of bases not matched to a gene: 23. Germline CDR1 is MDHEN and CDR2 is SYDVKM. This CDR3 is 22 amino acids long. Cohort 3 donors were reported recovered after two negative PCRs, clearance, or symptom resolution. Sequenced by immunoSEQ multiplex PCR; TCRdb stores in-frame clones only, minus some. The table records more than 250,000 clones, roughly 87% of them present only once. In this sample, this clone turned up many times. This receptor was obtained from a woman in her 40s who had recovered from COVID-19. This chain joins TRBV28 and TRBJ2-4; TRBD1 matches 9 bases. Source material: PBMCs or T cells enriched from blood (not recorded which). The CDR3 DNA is TGTGCCAGCAGTTTAAGAGGATGGGGGACAGGGTTAGTCCACACAGGCAAAAACATTCAGTACTTC. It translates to CASSLRGWGTGLVHTGKNIQYF. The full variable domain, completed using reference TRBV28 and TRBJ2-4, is DVKVTQSSRYLVKRTGEKVFLECVQDMDHENMFWYRQDPGLGLRLIYFSYDVKMKEKGDIPEGYSVSREKKERFSLILESASTNQTSMYLCASSLRGWGTGLVHTGKNIQYFGAGTRLSVL.